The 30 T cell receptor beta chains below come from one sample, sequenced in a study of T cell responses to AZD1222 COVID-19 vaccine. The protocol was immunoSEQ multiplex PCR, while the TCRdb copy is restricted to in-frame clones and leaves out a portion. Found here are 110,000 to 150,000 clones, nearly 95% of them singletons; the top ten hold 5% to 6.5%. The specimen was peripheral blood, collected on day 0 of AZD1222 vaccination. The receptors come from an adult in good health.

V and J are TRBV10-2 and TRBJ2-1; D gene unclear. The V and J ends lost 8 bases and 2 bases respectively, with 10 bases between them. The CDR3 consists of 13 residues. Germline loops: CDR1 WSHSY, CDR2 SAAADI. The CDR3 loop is CASGGRAYNEQFF. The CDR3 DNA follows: TGCGCCAGCGGTGGACGGGCCTACAATGAGCAGTTCTTC.

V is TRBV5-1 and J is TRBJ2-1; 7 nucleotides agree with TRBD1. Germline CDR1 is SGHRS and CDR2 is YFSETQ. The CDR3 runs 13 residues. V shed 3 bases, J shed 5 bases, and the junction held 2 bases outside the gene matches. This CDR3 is CASSSGQDNEQFF. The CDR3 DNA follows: TGCGCCAGCAGCTCCGGACAGGACAATGAGCAGTTCTTC. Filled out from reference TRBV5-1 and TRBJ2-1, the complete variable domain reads KAGVTQTPRYLIKTRGQQVTLSCSPISGHRSVSWYQQTPGQGLQFLFEYFSETQRNKGNFPGRFSGRQFSNSRSEMNVSTLELGDSALYLCASSSGQDNEQFFGPGTRLTVL.

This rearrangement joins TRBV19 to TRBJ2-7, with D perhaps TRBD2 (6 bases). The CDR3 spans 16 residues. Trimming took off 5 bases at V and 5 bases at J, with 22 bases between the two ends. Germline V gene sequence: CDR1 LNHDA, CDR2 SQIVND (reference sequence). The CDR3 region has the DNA TGTGCCAGTAGTTTCCCCCCCAGGGAGGATAGAGACGAGCAGTACTTC. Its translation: CASSFPPREDRDEQYF.

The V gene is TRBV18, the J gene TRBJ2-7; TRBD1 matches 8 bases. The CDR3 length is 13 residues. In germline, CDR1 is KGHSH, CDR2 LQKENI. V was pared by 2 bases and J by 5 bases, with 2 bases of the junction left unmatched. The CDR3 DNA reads TGTGCCAGCTCACCAGGACAGGGCAACGAGCAGTACTTC. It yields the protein CASSPGQGNEQYF.

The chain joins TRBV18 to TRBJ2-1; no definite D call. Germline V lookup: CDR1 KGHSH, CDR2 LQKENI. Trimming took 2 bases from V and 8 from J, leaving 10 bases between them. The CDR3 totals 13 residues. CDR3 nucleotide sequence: TGTGCCAGCTCACCAAACGGGTTCGATGAGCAGTTCTTC. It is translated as CASSPNGFDEQFF. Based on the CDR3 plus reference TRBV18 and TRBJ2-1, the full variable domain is NAGVMQNPRHLVRRRGQEARLRCSPMKGHSHVYWYRQLPEEGLKFMVYLQKENIIDESGMPKERFSAEFPKEGPSILRIQQVVRGDSAAYFCASSPNGFDEQFFGPGTRLTVL.

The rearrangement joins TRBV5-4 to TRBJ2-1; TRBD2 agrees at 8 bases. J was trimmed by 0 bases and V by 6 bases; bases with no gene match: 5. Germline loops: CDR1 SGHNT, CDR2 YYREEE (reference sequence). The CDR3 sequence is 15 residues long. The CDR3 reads CASNGGESSYNEQFF. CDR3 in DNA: TGTGCCAGCAACGGGGGGGAGAGCTCCTACAATGAGCAGTTCTTC.

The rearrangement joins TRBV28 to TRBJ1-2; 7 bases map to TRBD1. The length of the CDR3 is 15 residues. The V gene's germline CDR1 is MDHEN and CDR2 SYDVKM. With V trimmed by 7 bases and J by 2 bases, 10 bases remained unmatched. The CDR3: CASTLTGIVNYGYTF. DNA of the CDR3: TGTGCCAGCACTTTGACAGGGATCGTAAACTATGGCTACACCTTC.

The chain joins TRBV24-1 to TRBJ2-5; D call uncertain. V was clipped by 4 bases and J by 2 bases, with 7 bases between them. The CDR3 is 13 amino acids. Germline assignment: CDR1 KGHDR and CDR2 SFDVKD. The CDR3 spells CATSEGEQETQYF. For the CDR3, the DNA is TGTGCCACCAGTGAGGGCGAACAAGAGACCCAGTACTTC.

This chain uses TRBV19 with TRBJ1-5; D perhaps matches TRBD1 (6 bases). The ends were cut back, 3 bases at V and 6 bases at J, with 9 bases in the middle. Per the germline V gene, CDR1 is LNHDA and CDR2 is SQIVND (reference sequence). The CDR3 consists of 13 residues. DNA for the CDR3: TGTGCCAGTAGTATTGGGGGCGGTCAGCCCCAGCATTTT. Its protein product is CASSIGGGQPQHF.

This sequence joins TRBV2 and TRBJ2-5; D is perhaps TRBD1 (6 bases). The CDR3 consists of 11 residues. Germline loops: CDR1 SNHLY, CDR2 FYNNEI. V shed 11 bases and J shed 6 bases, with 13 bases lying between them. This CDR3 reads CAGSQGQTQYF. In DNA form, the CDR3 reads TGTGCCGGATCACAGGGACAGACCCAGTACTTC.

Written as DNA, the CDR3 is TGTGCCAGCTCACAAGCCCCCGGGGGCAACTATGGCTACACCTTC. Translated, it gives CASSQAPGGNYGYTF. This chain joins TRBV18 and TRBJ1-2; possibly TRBD1 for D (6 bases). The V end was cut by 4 bases, the J end by 2 bases, with 14 bases between. This CDR3 has 15 amino acids. The germline V gene encodes CDR1 KGHSH and CDR2 LQKENI.

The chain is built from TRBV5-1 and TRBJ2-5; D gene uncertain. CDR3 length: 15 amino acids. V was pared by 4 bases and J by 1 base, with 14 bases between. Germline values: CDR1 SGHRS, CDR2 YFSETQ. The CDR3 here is CASSLSTEFQETQYF. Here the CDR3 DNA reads TGCGCCAGCAGCCTGAGCACCGAATTCCAAGAGACCCAGTACTTC.

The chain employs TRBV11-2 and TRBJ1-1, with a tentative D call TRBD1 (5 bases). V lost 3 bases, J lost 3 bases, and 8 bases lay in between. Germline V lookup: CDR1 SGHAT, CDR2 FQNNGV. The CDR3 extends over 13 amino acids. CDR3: CASSFVGDTEAFF. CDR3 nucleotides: TGTGCCAGCAGCTTTGTAGGGGACACTGAAGCTTTCTTT.

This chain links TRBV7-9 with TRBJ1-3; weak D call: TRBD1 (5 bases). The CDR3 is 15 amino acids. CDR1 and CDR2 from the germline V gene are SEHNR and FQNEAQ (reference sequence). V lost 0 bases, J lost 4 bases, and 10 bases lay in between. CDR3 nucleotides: TGTGCCAGCAGCTTAGCAGGGGCGAGGGGAAACACCATATATTTT. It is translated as CASSLAGARGNTIYF.

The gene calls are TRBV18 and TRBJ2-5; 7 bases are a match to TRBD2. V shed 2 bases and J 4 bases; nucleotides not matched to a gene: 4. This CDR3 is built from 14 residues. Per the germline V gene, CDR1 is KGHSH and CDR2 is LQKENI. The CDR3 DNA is TGTGCCAGCTCACCAGCCAGGGAGGGAGAGACCCAGTACTTC. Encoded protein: CASSPAREGETQYF.

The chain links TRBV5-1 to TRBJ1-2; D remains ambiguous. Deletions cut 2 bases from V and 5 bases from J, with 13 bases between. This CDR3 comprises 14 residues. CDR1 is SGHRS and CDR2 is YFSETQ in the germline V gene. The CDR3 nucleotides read TGCGCCAGCAGCTTCTCCTCTGTAGATTATGGCTACACCTTC. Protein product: CASSFSSVDYGYTF.

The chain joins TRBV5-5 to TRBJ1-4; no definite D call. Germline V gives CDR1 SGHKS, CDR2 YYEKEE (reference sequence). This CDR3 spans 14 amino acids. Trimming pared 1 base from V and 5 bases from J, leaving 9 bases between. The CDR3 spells CASSLQEPNEKLFF. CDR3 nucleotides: TGTGCCAGCAGCTTGCAGGAACCAAATGAAAAACTGTTTTTT.

CDR3: CASSNDGGNTIYF. The CDR3 bases are TGTGCCAGCAGCAATGACGGGGGAAACACCATATATTTT. The rearrangement joins TRBV7-9 to TRBJ1-3; no clear D gene. The CDR3 totals 13 residues. With 5 bases removed from V and 4 bases from J, the gap between germline ends came to 9 bases. Germline CDR1 and CDR2: SEHNR and FQNEAQ (reference sequence).

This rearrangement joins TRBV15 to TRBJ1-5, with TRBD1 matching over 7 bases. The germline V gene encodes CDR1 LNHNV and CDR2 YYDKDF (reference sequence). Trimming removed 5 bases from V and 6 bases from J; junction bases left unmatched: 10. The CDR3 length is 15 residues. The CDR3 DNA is TGTGCCACCAGCCCGTCAGACAGGGAGGGTCAGCCCCAGCATTTT. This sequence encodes CATSPSDREGQPQHF.

This chain's CDR3 is CASSSRGAGELFF. The CDR3 nucleotides are TGTGCCAGCAGCTCAAGGGGGGCCGGGGAGCTGTTTTTT. The rearrangement joins TRBV5-4 to TRBJ2-2, with D perhaps being TRBD1 or TRBD2 (6 bases each). The V gene lost 3 bases and the J gene lost 6 bases, with 9 bases spanning the gap. The CDR3 is 13 amino acids. Germline lookup yields CDR1 SGHNT and CDR2 YYREEE (reference sequence).

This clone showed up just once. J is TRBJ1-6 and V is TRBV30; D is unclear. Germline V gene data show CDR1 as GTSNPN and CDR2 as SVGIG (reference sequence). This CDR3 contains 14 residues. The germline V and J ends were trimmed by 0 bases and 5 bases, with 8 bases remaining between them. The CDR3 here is CAWSVSGNNSPLHF. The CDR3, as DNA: TGTGCCTGGAGTGTCTCGGGAAATAATTCACCCCTCCACTTT.

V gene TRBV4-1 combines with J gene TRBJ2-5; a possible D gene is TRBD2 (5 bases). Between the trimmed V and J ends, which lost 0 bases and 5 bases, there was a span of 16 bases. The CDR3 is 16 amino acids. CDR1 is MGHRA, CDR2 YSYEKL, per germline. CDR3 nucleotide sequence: TGCGCCAGCAGCCAAGATGATTCCGGGGTTTGGGAGACCCAGTACTTC. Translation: CASSQDDSGVWETQYF.

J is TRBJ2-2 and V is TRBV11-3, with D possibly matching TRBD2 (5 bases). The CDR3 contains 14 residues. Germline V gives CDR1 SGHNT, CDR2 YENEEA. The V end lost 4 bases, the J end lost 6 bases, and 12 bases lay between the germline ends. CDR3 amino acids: CASSWWGVPGELFF. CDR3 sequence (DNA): TGTGCCAGCAGCTGGTGGGGAGTTCCCGGGGAGCTGTTTTTT.

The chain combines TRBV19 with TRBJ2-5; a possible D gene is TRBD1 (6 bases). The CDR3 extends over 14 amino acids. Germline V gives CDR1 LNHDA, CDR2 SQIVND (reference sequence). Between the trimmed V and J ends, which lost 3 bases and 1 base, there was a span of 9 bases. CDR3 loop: CASSIGTLQETQYF. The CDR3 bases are TGTGCCAGTAGTATCGGGACACTCCAAGAGACCCAGTACTTC. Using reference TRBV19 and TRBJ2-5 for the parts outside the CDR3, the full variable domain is DGGITQSPKYLFRKEGQNVTLSCEQNLNHDAMYWYRQDPGQGLRLIYYSQIVNDFQKGDIAEGYSVSREKKESFPLTVTSAQKNPTAFYLCASSIGTLQETQYFGPGTRLLVL.

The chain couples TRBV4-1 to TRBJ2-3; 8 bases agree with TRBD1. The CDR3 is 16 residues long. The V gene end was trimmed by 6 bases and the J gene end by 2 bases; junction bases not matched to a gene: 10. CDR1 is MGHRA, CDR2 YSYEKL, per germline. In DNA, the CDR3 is TGCGCCAGCAGACCAACCCCGGGACAGGTCACAGATACGCAGTATTTT. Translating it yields CASRPTPGQVTDTQYF.

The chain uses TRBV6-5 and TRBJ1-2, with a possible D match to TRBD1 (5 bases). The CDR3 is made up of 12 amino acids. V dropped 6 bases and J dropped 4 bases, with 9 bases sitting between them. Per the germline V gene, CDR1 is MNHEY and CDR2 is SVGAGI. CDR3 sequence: CASSRQSYGYTF. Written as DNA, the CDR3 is TGTGCCAGCAGCCGACAGTCCTATGGCTACACCTTC.

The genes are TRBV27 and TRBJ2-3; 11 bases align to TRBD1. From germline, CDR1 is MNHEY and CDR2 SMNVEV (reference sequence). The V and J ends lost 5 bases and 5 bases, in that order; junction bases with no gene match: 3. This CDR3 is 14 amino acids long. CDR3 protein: CASSTGTGGDTQYF. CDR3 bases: TGTGCCAGCAGTACCGGGACAGGGGGAGATACGCAGTATTTT.

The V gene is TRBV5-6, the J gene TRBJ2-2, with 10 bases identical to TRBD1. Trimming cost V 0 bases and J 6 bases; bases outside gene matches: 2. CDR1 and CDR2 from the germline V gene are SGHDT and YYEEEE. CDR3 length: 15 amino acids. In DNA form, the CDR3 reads TGTGCCAGCAGCTTGGTGGACAGGGGGTCCGGGGAGCTGTTTTTT. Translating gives CASSLVDRGSGELFF.

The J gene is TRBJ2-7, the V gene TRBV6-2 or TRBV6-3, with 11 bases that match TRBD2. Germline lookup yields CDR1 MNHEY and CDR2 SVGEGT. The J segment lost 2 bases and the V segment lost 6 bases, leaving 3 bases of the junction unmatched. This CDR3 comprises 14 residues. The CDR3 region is CASSRLAGTYEQYF. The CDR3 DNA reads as TGTGCCAGCAGCCGACTAGCGGGAACCTACGAGCAGTACTTC.

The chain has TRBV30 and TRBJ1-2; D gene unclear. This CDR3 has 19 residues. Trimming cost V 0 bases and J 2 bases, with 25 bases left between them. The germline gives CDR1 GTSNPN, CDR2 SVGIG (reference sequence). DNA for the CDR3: TGTGCCTGGAGTGTAAAAAGGGCCAACCAGACCGCGAAGAACTATGGCTACACCTTC. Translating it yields CAWSVKRANQTAKNYGYTF.